This T cell receptor (beta chain) was observed in a study of blood T cell repertoires in COVID-19. Background on the study: T cells, B-cell-depleted T cells, or PBMCs provided the cDNA or gDNA that served as material.

This clone was recorded only once. This study enrolled people aged roughly 18 to 89 from approximately 25 US geographic areas. Participants were placed into cohorts based on the clinical history they reported. All exposed participants met a person with COVID-19 within 2 weeks before entering the study. V trimming: 0 bases; J trimming: 3 bases; junction bases outside the gene matches: 6. Germline V lookup: CDR1 SGDLS, CDR2 YYNGEE. This CDR3 is 18 amino acids long. Libraries were prepared by immunoSEQ multiplex PCR; TCRdb keeps only in-frame clonotypes and omits some of them. The data contain approximately 250,000 clones, around 93% of them singletons.

The rearrangement links TRBV9 to TRBJ2-2; 12 nucleotides agree with TRBD2. This TCR derives from a man aged 35 to 55 who had been exposed to COVID-19. Sequencing used PBMCs or T cells enriched from blood (not recorded which). The CDR3 loop is CASSVGLAGGPDTGELFF. The CDR3 DNA sequence: TGTGCCAGCAGCGTAGGCCTAGCGGGAGGGCCGGACACCGGGGAGCTGTTTTTT.